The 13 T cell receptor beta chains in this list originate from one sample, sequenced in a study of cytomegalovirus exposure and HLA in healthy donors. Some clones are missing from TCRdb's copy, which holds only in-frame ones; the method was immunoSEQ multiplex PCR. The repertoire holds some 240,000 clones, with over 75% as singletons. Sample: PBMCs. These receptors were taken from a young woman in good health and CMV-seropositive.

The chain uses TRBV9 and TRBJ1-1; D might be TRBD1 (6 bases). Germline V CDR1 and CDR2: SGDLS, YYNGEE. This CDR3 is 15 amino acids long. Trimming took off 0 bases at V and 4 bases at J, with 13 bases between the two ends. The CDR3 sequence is CASSVEQGGGTEAFF. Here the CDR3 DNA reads TGTGCCAGCAGCGTAGAACAGGGAGGGGGCACTGAAGCTTTCTTT.

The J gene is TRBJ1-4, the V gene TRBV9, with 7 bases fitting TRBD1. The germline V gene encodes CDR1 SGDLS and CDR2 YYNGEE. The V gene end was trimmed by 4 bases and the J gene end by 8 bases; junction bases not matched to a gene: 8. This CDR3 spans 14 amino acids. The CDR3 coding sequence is TGTGCCAGCAGCCAGGGGGGCGGTCGGGAAAAACTGTTTTTT. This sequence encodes CASSQGGGREKLFF.

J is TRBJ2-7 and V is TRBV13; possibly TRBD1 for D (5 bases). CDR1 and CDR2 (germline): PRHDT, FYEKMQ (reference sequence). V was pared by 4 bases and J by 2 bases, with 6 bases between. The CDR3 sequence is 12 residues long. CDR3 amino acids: CASSSTAYEQYF. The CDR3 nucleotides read TGTGCCAGCAGCTCGACAGCCTACGAGCAGTACTTC. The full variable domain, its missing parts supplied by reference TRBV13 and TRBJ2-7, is AAGVIQSPRHLIKEKRETATLKCYPIPRHDTVYWYQQGPGQDPQFLISFYEKMQSDKGSIPDRFSAQQFSDYHSELNMSSLELGDSALYFCASSSTAYEQYFGPGTRLTVT.

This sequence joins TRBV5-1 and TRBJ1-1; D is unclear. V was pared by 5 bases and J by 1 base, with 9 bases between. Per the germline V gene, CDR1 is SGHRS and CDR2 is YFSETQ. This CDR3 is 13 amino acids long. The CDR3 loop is CASSLPENTEAFF. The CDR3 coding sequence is TGCGCCAGCAGTCTCCCAGAGAACACTGAAGCTTTCTTT.

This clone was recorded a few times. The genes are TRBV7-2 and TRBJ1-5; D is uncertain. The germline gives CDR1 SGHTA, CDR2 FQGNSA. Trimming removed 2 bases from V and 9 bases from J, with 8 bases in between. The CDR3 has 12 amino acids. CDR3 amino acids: CASSLRARPQHF. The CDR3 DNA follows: TGTGCCAGCAGCTTAAGAGCTCGGCCCCAGCATTTT.

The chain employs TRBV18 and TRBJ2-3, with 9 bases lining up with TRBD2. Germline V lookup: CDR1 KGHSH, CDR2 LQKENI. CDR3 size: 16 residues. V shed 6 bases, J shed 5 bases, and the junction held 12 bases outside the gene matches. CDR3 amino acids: CASSPSAGGPGDTQYF. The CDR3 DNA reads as TGTGCCAGCTCCCCCTCTGCGGGAGGGCCAGGAGATACGCAGTATTTT.

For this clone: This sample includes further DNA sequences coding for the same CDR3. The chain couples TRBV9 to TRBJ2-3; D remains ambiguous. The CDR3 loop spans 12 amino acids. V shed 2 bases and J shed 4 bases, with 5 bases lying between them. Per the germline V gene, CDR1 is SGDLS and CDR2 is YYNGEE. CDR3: CASSVGADTQYF. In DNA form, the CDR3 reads TGTGCCAGCAGCGTTGGAGCAGATACGCAGTATTTT.

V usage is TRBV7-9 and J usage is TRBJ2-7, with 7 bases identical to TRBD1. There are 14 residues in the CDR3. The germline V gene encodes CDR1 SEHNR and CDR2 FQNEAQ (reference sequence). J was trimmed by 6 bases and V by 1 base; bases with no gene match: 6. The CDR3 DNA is TGTGCCAGCAGCTTAGAAGGGGGCTATGGCGAGCAGTACTTC. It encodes CASSLEGGYGEQYF.

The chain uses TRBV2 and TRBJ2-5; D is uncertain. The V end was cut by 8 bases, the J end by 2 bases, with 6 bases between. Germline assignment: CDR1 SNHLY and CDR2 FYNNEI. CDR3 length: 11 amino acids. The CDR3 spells CASGSQETQYF. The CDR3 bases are TGTGCCAGCGGCTCACAAGAGACCCAGTACTTC.

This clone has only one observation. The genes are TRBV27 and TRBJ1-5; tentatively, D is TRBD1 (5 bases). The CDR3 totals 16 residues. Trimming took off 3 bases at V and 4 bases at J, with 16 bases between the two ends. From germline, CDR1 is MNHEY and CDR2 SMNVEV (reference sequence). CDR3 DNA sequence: TGTGCCAGCAGTTTCTCCTCGCAGGGCGGTAATCAGCCCCAGCATTTT. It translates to CASSFSSQGGNQPQHF.

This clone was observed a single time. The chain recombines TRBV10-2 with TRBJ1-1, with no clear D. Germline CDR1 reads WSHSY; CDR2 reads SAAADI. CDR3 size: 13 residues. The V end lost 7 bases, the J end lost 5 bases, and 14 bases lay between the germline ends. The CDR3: CASTPSGSTEAFF. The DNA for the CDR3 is TGCGCCAGCACCCCCTCGGGGAGTACTGAAGCTTTCTTT.

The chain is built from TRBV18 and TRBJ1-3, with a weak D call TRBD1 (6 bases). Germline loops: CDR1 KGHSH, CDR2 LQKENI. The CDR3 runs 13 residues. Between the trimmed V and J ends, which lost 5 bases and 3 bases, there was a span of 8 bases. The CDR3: CASSTGNGNTIYF. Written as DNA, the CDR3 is TGTGCCAGCTCAACAGGGAATGGAAACACCATATATTTT.

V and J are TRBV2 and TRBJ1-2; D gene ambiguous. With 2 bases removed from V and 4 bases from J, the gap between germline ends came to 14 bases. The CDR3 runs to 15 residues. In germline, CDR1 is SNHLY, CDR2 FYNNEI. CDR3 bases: TGTGCCAGCAGTGAATTCCAGCCACCGGGCTATGGCTACACCTTC. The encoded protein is CASSEFQPPGYGYTF.